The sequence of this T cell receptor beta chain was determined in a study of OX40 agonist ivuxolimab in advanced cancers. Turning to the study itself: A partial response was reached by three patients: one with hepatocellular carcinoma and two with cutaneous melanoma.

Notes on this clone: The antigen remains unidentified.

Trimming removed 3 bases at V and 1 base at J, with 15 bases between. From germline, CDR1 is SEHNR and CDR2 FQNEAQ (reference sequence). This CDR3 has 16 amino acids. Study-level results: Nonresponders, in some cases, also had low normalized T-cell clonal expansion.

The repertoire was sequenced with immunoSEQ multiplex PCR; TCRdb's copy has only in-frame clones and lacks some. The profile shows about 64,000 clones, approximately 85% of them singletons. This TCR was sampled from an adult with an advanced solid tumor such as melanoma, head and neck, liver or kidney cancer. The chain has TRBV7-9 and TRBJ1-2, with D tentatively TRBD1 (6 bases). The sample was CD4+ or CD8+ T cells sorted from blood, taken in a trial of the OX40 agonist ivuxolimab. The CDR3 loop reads CASSFALTGFNYGYTF. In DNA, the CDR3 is TGTGCCAGCAGCTTTGCTTTGACAGGTTTTAACTATGGCTACACCTTC.